Listed below are T cell receptor beta chains from one sample, sequenced in a study of response to subunit inactivated influenza vaccine. From the RT-PCR reads, TCRdb called clonotypes with MiXCR, one entry per CDR3 protein. The table records 700,000 to 900,000 distinct CDR3 sequences, 21% of them present only once. Sequencing was performed on PBMCs from blood, taken roughly 5 days after vaccination. The receptors were gathered from a man aged 45-65 years who received an inactivated influenza vaccine. Both conserved end residues are part of each CDR3. The order of the fields is clone size, D gene, V gene, J gene, CDR3 protein, CDR3 DNA. A D gene is named only where the DNA matches it firmly. Only part of the rows carry a size: once, few, many, or a class if the clone is expanded.

NA	NA	TRBV18	TRBJ2-1	CASSPYQGYNEQFF	TGTGCCAGCTCACCGTACCAGGGCTACAATGAGCAGTTCTTC
few	NA	TRBV12-3/TRBV12-4	TRBJ1-4	CASSTGTPLSLFF	TGTGCCAGCAGCACCGGGACCCCGTTGTCGCTGTTTTTT
few	NA	TRBV7-8	TRBJ2-7	CASSLEAGFSYEQYF	TGTGCCAGCAGCTTAGAAGCGGGTTTTTCCTACGAGCAGTACTTC
few	TRBD2	TRBV5-1	TRBJ2-4	CASSSGLAEGDIQYF	TGCGCCAGCAGCTCCGGACTAGCGGAGGGCGACATTCAGTACTTC
NA	NA	TRBV7-8	TRBJ2-7	CASSPNSGPYEQYF	TGTGCCAGCAGCCCGAATTCGGGTCCCTACGAGCAGTACTTC
NA	NA	TRBV5-5	TRBJ1-2	CASSRREAGYTF	TGTGCCAGCAGCCGAAGGGAAGCTGGCTACACCTTC
few	TRBD1	TRBV7-9	TRBJ2-7	CASSSSRGPYEQYF	TGTGCCAGCAGCTCGTCCAGGGGGCCCTACGAGCAGTACTTC
NA	NA	TRBV6-5	TRBJ2-3	CASNTFRGTQYF	TGTGCCAGCAACACCTTCCGAGGGACGCAGTATTTT
few	NA	TRBV20-1	TRBJ2-4	CSALRGLTGNIQYF	TGCAGTGCCCTGCGAGGGTTAACGGGAAACATTCAGTACTTC
NA	TRBD1	TRBV5-6	TRBJ2-6	CASSSPRDRASGANVLTF	TGTGCCAGCAGCTCACCCCGGGACAGGGCCTCTGGGGCCAACGTCCTGACTTTC
NA	NA	TRBV2	TRBJ2-1	CASSEVKGKFF	TGTGCCAGCAGTGAGGTTAAGGGGAAGTTCTTC
NA	NA	TRBV6-2/TRBV6-3	TRBJ2-3	CASSYLADTQYF	TGTGCCAGCAGTTACTTAGCCGATACGCAGTATTTT
few	TRBD2	TRBV7-2	TRBJ2-3	CASSSPGLASTDTQYF	TGTGCCAGCAGCTCACCGGGACTAGCATCCACAGATACGCAGTATTTT
NA	TRBD2	TRBV6-1	TRBJ2-2	CANLADNTGELFF	TGTGCCAATCTAGCGGATAACACCGGGGAGCTGTTTTTT
few	NA	TRBV6-2/TRBV6-3	TRBJ2-1	CASSYSRYNEQFF	TGTGCCAGCAGTTACTCGCGTTACAATGAGCAGTTCTTC
few	TRBD1	TRBV7-9	TRBJ2-7	CASSPIQGAPYEQYF	TGTGCCAGCAGCCCAATTCAGGGGGCGCCCTACGAGCAGTACTTC
NA	NA	TRBV7-2	TRBJ2-1	CASSLAYARAPLGQFF	TGTGCCAGCAGCTTAGCGTACGCTAGGGCTCCTTTGGGGCAGTTCTTC
many	NA	TRBV7-2	TRBJ2-7	CASSLSVYEQYF	TGTGCCAGCAGCTTAAGTGTCTACGAGCAGTACTTC
once	TRBD2	TRBV12-3/TRBV12-4	TRBJ2-3	CASSPITGTSGRTDTQYF	TGTGCCAGCAGTCCTATAACGGGGACTAGCGGGAGGACAGATACGCAGTATTTT
NA	NA	TRBV2	TRBJ2-7	CASNEIQYEQYF	TGTGCCAGCAACGAGATTCAGTACGAGCAGTACTTC
many	NA	TRBV12-3/TRBV12-4	TRBJ1-5	CASSGGNQPQHF	TGTGCCAGCTCAGGGGGCAATCAGCCCCAGCATTTT
few	NA	TRBV29-1	TRBJ2-7	CSLSVGYEQYF	TGCAGCCTCTCGGTCGGGTACGAGCAGTACTTC
few	NA	TRBV5-1	TRBJ2-7	CASRLTEPSSYEQYF	TGCGCCAGCAGATTGACAGAGCCAAGCTCCTACGAGCAGTACTTC
NA	TRBD2	TRBV5-4	TRBJ2-5	CASRMAGGAGETQYF	TGTGCCAGCAGAATGGCCGGGGGGGCCGGTGAGACCCAGTACTTC
few	NA	TRBV5-1	TRBJ1-5	CASSLDGQKNQPQHF	TGCGCCAGCAGCTTGGACGGACAGAAGAATCAGCCCCAGCATTTT
few	NA	TRBV12-3/TRBV12-4	TRBJ1-2	CASNTDSSRYGYTF	TGTGCCAGCAATACGGACAGCAGTCGGTATGGCTACACCTTC
few	NA	TRBV6-2/TRBV6-3	TRBJ2-3	CASSPLWSDTQYF	TGTGCCAGCAGCCCCCTCTGGTCAGATACGCAGTATTTT
NA	TRBD2	TRBV7-9	TRBJ2-1	CASSLARASGYNEQFF	TGTGCCAGCAGCTTAGCCAGGGCTAGCGGCTACAATGAGCAGTTCTTC
NA	NA	TRBV5-1	TRBJ2-1	CASSPLAGFNEQFF	TGCGCCAGCAGCCCACTCGCGGGGTTCAATGAGCAGTTCTTC
few	NA	TRBV20-1	TRBJ1-4	CSASFSRGLFF	TGCAGTGCTAGCTTTTCCCGCGGGTTGTTTTTT
NA	NA	TRBV20-1	TRBJ2-7	CSARDRRQGQYEQYF	TGCAGTGCTAGAGATCGGCGGCAGGGTCAATACGAGCAGTACTTC
NA	TRBD2	TRBV24-1	TRBJ2-3	CATSDLTSGTDTQYF	TGTGCCACCAGTGATTTGACTAGCGGCACAGATACGCAGTATTTT
NA	NA	TRBV9	TRBJ2-3	CASSVASASSTDTQYF	TGTGCCAGCAGCGTAGCTTCGGCCAGCAGCACAGATACGCAGTATTTT
NA	TRBD2	TRBV29-1	TRBJ2-2	CSVGGGEDTGELFF	TGCAGCGTTGGGGGAGGGGAAGACACCGGGGAGCTGTTTTTT
few	TRBD2	TRBV10-3	TRBJ2-3	CAISLALSIGHTSGHTDTQYF	TGTGCCATCAGCCTAGCCCTCTCGATCGGACACACTAGCGGACACACAGATACGCAGTATTTT
NA	NA	TRBV5-1	TRBJ2-5	CASSLGHVSETQYF	TGCGCCAGCAGCTTGGGGCACGTCTCGGAGACCCAGTACTTC
few	TRBD2	TRBV7-8	TRBJ2-5	CASSLPAGGLRKTQYF	TGTGCCAGCAGCTTACCGGCGGGGGGGCTTAGGAAGACCCAGTACTTC
few	NA	TRBV6-1	TRBJ1-2	CASSEMGAYGYTF	TGTGCCAGCAGTGAAATGGGTGCCTATGGCTACACCTTC
few	NA	TRBV11-2	TRBJ2-3	CASSLAPDRMDRF	TGTGCCAGCAGCTTAGCCCCGGACAGAATGGATAGGTTT
few	TRBD2	TRBV7-2	TRBJ2-1	CASSLTSGREWGQFF	TGTGCCAGCAGCCTGACTAGCGGGAGAGAATGGGGGCAGTTCTTC
few	NA	TRBV6-5	TRBJ2-3	CASSLAAGPDTQYF	TGTGCCAGCAGTTTGGCGGCAGGGCCAGATACGCAGTATTTT
NA	NA	TRBV6-2/TRBV6-3	TRBJ1-1	CASSYGWVKEIEAFF	TGTGCCAGCAGTTACGGTTGGGTAAAGGAGATCGAAGCTTTCTTT
NA	TRBD2	TRBV30	TRBJ2-1	CAWIPHRGGYNEQFF	TGTGCCTGGATCCCCCACCGGGGGGGTTACAATGAGCAGTTCTTC
NA	TRBD2	TRBV5-1	TRBJ2-5	CASSSGLAGLGETQYF	TGCGCCAGCAGCTCTGGACTAGCGGGACTCGGAGAGACCCAGTACTTC
once	NA	TRBV5-1	TRBJ2-5	CASSLVGQQETQYF	TGCGCCAGCAGCTTGGTAGGGCAACAAGAGACCCAGTACTTC
NA	NA	TRBV7-8	TRBJ1-1	CASSLLSAGEAFF	TGTGCCAGCAGCTTACTGTCGGCGGGTGAAGCTTTCTTT
NA	TRBD1	TRBV9	TRBJ2-7	CASSAHRDRPRYEQYF	TGTGCCAGCAGCGCGCACCGGGACAGGCCCCGCTACGAGCAGTACTTC
NA	NA	TRBV7-9	TRBJ1-5	CASSLDLQPQHF	TGTGCCAGCAGCTTAGATCTTCAGCCCCAGCATTTT
NA	NA	TRBV7-9	TRBJ2-3	CASNPTPDTQYF	TGTGCCAGCAACCCGACTCCAGATACGCAGTATTTT
NA	TRBD2	TRBV11-2	TRBJ2-1	CASSSPGSGVEQFF	TGTGCCAGCAGCTCCCCGGGTAGCGGGGTTGAGCAGTTCTTC